The rows below give T cell receptor beta chains drawn from one sample of a study of cytomegalovirus exposure and HLA in healthy donors. TCRdb keeps only in-frame clones here, not all; method: immunoSEQ multiplex PCR. The table has about 240,000 clones, around 85% seen once. The material sequenced was PBMCs. These receptors were collected from a woman between 25 and 40 years old in good health and CMV-seropositive. Each CDR3 is given with its conserved first and last residue. The order of the fields is J gene, D gene, V gene, clone size, CDR3 protein, CDR3 DNA. D genes are given only for firm matches. Clone size is not always given. Where it is, it says once, few, many or a class for expanded clones.

J: TRBJ2-7
D: TRBD1
V: TRBV28
size: NA
CDR3: CASTLTGVSEQYF
DNA: TGTGCCAGCACCCTGACAGGGGTCAGCGAGCAGTACTTC

J: TRBJ1-5
D: TRBD1
V: TRBV19
size: NA
CDR3: CASSPGTGWSPQHF
DNA: TGTGCCAGTAGCCCCGGGACAGGGTGGTCGCCCCAGCATTTT

J: TRBJ1-1
D: NA
V: TRBV7-3
size: NA
CDR3: CASSLKGSNTEAFF
DNA: TGTGCCAGCAGCTTAAAGGGGTCTAACACTGAAGCTTTCTTT

J: TRBJ2-7
D: NA
V: TRBV27
size: NA
CDR3: CASSLWGGHNSYEQYF
DNA: TGTGCCAGCAGTTTATGGGGGGGCCATAACTCCTACGAGCAGTACTTC

J: TRBJ2-3
D: NA
V: TRBV5-4
size: NA
CDR3: CASSLGLSTDTQYF
DNA: TGTGCCAGCAGCTTGGGACTAAGCACAGATACGCAGTATTTT

J: TRBJ1-5
D: NA
V: TRBV12-1
size: NA
CDR3: CASSRPLRCPEGDQPQHF
DNA: TGTGCCAGCAGCCGCCCCTTGCGGTGTCCCGAGGGGGATCAGCCCCAGCATTTT

J: TRBJ1-4
D: TRBD1
V: TRBV10-3
size: NA
CDR3: CATNPGTGMEKLFF
DNA: TGTGCCACTAATCCAGGGACAGGGATGGAAAAACTGTTTTTT

J: TRBJ1-2
D: NA
V: TRBV5-1
size: NA
CDR3: CASSLAVSGRNGGYTF
DNA: TGCGCCAGCAGCTTGGCAGTCTCAGGGCGCAATGGGGGCTACACCTTC

J: TRBJ2-7
D: TRBD1
V: TRBV7-9
size: once
CDR3: CASSPGTGGVHEQYF
DNA: TGTGCCAGCAGCCCAGGGACAGGGGGCGTGCACGAGCAGTACTTC

J: TRBJ2-7
D: TRBD2
V: TRBV7-2
size: once
CDR3: CASSLVGGLSGEQYF
DNA: TGTGCCAGCAGCTTAGTCGGGGGGTTAAGTGGAGAGCAGTACTTC

J: TRBJ2-7
D: TRBD2
V: TRBV11-3
size: NA
CDR3: CASSLRAGGPYEQYF
DNA: TGTGCCAGCAGCTTACGTGCGGGAGGGCCCTACGAGCAGTACTTC

J: TRBJ2-5
D: NA
V: TRBV5-1
size: NA
CDR3: CASSHEQGNDQETQYF
DNA: TGCGCCAGCAGCCATGAACAGGGAAACGACCAAGAGACCCAGTACTTC

J: TRBJ2-3
D: TRBD2
V: TRBV27
size: NA
CDR3: CASSSGTSGSDTQYF
DNA: TGTGCCAGCAGTTCAGGGACTAGCGGGAGTGATACGCAGTATTTT

J: TRBJ2-7
D: TRBD2
V: TRBV19
size: NA
CDR3: CASSITRGAYEQYF
DNA: TGTGCCAGTAGTATAACCCGGGGGGCCTACGAGCAGTACTTC

J: TRBJ2-1
D: TRBD2
V: TRBV6-6
size: NA
CDR3: CASSSGTSTYNEQFF
DNA: TGTGCCAGCAGTTCCGGGACTAGCACCTACAATGAGCAGTTCTTC

J: TRBJ1-2
D: TRBD1
V: TRBV4-2
size: NA
CDR3: CASSQVAGQGWEWGYTF
DNA: TGTGCCAGCAGCCAAGTCGCAGGACAGGGGTGGGAGTGGGGCTACACCTTC

J: TRBJ2-3
D: NA
V: TRBV9
size: NA
CDR3: CASSDRTLGDTQYF
DNA: TGTGCCAGCAGCGACAGGACCTTGGGGGATACGCAGTATTTT

J: TRBJ2-7
D: TRBD2
V: TRBV28
size: many
CDR3: CASSYNEGTIGSYEQYF
DNA: TGTGCCAGCAGTTATAATGAAGGGACTATAGGGTCCTACGAGCAGTACTTC

J: TRBJ1-2
D: TRBD1
V: TRBV13
size: NA
CDR3: CASSQLQGDYGYTF
DNA: TGTGCCAGCAGTCAGCTCCAGGGGGACTATGGCTACACCTTC

J: TRBJ2-3
D: NA
V: TRBV19
size: NA
CDR3: CASSRTPRDSDTQYF
DNA: TGTGCCAGTAGCCGGACCCCCAGGGATTCAGATACGCAGTATTTT

J: TRBJ1-5
D: TRBD1
V: TRBV6-1
size: NA
CDR3: CASSADYAETGRNQPQHF
DNA: TGTGCCAGCAGTGCAGACTACGCCGAGACAGGGAGGAATCAGCCCCAGCATTTT

J: TRBJ2-5
D: TRBD2
V: TRBV4-2
size: NA
CDR3: CASSQDREGQETQYF
DNA: TGTGCCAGCAGCCAAGATCGGGAGGGGCAAGAGACCCAGTACTTC

J: TRBJ2-1
D: TRBD2
V: TRBV6-1
size: NA
CDR3: CASSGRLALNEQFF
DNA: TGTGCCAGCAGTGGCAGACTAGCCCTTAATGAGCAGTTCTTC

J: TRBJ2-1
D: NA
V: TRBV4-1
size: NA
CDR3: CASTPRRLESDEQFF
DNA: TGCGCCAGCACCCCCCGTCGATTGGAAAGCGATGAGCAGTTCTTC

J: TRBJ2-1
D: TRBD2
V: TRBV6-4
size: NA
CDR3: CASSPGLADYNEQFF
DNA: TGTGCCAGCAGTCCGGGACTAGCAGATTACAATGAGCAGTTCTTC

J: TRBJ2-1
D: TRBD2
V: TRBV5-1
size: NA
CDR3: CASSLTSGSHEQFF
DNA: TGCGCCAGCAGCTTGACTAGCGGGAGCCATGAGCAGTTCTTC

J: TRBJ1-2
D: NA
V: TRBV6-1
size: NA
CDR3: CASSESWGLSLYGYTF
DNA: TGTGCCAGCAGTGAAAGCTGGGGACTGAGCCTCTATGGCTACACCTTC

J: TRBJ2-3
D: TRBD1
V: TRBV7-8
size: NA
CDR3: CASSVDRGRWGTDTQYF
DNA: TGTGCCAGCAGCGTCGACAGGGGGCGATGGGGCACAGATACGCAGTATTTT